Listed here is a single T cell receptor (beta chain). Grouping used clinical history reported by participants in a survey and questionnaire. The assay was immunoSEQ multiplex PCR, and TCRdb's table has in-frame clones only and misses some. This table holds 350,000 or so clones, roughly 87% found once. The data were obtained in a study of blood T cell repertoires in COVID-19. Study at large: PBMCs, B-cell-depleted T cells, or T cells were the source of the cDNA or gDNA that made up the material.

Sequencing input: PBMCs or T cells enriched from blood (not recorded which). The receptor's source is a woman in her twenties or thirties who had recovered from COVID-19.

CDR3 residues: CASSQGQTSSYEQYF. The CDR3, as DNA: TGTGCCAGCAGCCAGGGACAGACGAGCTCCTACGAGCAGTACTTC. The chain is built from TRBV4-2 and TRBJ2-7; 7 positions agree with TRBD1. CDR3 length: 15 amino acids. Losses at the gene ends were 3 bases for V and 0 bases for J; bases not matched to a gene: 5. Germline V lookup: CDR1 LGHNA, CDR2 YNFKEQ.